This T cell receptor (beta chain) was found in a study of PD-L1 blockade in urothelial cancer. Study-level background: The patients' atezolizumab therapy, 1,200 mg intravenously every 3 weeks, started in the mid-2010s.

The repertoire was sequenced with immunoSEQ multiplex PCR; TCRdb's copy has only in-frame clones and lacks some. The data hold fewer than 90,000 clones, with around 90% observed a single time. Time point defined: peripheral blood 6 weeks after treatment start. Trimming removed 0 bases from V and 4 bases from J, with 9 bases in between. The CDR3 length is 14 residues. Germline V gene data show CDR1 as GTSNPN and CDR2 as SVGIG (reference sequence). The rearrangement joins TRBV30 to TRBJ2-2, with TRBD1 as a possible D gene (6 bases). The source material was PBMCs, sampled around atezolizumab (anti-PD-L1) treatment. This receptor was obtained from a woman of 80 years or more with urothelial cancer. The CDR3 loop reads CAWSVLGGTGELFF. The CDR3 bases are TGTGCCTGGAGTGTTTTAGGGGGCACCGGGGAGCTGTTTTTT.